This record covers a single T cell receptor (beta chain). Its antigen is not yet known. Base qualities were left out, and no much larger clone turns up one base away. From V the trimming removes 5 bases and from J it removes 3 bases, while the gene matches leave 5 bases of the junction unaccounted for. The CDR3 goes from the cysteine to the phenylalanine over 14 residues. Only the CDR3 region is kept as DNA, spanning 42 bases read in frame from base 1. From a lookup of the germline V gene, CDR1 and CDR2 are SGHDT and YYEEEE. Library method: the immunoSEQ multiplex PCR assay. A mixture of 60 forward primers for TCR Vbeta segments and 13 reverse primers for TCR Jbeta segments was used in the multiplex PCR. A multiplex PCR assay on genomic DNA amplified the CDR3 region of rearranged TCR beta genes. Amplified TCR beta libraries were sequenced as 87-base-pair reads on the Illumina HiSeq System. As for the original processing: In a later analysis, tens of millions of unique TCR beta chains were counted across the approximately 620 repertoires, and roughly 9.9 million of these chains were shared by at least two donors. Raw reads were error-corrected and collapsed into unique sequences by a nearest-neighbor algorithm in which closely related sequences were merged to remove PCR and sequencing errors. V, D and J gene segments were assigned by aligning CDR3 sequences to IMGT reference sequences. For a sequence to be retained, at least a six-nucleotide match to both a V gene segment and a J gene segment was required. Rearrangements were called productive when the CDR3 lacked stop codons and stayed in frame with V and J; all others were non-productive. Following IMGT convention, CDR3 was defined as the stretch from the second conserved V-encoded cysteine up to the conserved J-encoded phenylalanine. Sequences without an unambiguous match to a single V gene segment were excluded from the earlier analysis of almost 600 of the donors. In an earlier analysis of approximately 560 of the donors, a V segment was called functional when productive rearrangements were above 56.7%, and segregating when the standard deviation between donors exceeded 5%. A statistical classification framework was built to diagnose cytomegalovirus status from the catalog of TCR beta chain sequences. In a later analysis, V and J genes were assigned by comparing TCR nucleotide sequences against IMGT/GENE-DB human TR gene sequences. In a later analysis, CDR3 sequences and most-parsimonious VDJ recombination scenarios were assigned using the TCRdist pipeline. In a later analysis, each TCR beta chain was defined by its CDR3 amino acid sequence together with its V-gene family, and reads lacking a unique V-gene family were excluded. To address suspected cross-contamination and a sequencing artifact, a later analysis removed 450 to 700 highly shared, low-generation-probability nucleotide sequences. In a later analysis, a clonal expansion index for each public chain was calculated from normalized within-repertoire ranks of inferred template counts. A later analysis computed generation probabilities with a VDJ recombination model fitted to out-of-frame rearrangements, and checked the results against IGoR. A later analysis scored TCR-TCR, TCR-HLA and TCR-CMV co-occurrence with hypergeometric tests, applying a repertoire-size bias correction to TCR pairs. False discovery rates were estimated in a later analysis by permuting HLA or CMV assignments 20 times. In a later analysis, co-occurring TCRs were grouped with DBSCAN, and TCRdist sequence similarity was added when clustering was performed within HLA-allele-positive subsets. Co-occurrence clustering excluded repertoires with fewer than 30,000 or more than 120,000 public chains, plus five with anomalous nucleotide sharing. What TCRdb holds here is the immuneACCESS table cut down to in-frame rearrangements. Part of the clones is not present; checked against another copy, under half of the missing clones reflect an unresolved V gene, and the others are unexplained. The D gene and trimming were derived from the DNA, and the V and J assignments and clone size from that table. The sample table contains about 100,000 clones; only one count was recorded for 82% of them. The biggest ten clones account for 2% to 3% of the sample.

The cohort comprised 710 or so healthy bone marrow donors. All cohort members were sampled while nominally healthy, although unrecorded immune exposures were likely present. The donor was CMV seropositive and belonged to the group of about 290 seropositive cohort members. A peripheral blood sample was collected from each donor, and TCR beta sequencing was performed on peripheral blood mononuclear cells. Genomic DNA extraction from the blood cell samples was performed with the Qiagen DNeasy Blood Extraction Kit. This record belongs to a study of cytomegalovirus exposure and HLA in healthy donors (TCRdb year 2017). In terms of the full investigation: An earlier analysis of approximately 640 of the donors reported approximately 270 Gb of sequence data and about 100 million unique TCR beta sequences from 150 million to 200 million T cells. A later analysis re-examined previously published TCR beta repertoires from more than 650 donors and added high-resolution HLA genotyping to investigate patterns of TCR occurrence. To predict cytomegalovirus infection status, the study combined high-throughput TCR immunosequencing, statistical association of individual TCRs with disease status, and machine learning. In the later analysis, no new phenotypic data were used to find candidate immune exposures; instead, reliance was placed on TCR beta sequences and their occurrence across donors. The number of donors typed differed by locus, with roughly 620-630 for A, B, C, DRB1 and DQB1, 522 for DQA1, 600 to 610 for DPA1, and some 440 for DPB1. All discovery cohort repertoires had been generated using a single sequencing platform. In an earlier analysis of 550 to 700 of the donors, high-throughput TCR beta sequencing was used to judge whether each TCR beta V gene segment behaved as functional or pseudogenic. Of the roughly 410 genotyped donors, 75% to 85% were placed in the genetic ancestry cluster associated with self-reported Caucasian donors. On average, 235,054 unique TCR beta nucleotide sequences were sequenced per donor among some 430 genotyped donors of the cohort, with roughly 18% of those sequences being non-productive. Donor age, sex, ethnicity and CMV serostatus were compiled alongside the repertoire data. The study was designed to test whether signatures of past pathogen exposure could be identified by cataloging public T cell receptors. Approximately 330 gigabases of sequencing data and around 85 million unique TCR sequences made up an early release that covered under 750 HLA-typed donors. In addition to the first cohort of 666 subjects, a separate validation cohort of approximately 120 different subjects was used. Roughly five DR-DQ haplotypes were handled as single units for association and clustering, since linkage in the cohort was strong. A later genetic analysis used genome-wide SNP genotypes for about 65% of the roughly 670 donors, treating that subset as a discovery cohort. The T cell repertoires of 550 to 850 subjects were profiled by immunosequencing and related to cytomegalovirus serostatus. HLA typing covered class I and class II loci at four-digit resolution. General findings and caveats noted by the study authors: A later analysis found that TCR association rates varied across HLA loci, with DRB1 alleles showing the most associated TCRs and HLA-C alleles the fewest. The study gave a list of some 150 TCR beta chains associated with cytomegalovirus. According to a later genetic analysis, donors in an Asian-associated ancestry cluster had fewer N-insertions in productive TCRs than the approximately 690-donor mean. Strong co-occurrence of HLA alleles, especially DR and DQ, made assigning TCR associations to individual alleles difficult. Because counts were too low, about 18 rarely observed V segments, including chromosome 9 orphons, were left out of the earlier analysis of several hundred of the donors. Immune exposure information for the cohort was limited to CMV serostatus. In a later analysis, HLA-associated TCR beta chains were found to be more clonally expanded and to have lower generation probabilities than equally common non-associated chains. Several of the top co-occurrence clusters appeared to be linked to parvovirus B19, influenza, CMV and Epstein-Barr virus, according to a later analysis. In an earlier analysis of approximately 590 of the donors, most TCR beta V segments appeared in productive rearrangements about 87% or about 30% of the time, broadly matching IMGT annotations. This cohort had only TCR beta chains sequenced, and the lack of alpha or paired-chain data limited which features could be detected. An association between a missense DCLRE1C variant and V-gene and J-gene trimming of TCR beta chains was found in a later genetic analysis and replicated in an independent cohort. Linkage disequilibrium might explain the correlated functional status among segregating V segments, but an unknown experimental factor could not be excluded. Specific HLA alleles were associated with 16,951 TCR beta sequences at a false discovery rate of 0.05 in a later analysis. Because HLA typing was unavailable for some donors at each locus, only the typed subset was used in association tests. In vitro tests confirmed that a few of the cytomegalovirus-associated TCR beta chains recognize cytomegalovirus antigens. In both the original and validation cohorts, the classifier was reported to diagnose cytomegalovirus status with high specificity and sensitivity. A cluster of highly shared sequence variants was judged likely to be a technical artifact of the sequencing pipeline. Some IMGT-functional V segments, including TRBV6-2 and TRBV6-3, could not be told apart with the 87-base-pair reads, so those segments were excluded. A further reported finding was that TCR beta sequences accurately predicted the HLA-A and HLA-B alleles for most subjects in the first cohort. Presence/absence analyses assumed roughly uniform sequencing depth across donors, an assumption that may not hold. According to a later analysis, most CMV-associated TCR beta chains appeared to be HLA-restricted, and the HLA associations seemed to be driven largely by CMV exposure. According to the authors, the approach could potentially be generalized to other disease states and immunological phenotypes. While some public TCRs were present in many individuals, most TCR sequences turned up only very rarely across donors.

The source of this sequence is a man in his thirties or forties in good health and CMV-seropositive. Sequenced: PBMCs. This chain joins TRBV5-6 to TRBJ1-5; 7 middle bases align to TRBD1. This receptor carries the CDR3 CASSRGQVNQPQHF. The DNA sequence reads TGTGCCAGCAGTAGGGGGCAGGTCAATCAGCCCCAGCATTTT.